One sample yielded the 12 T cell receptor beta chains listed below, sequenced in a study of monozygotic twins with inflammatory bowel disease. TCRdb processed the 5' RACE reads again and assigns one entry to each CDR3 protein, with no DNA. The sample shows 310,000 or so distinct CDR3 sequences, and around 2% sits with its ten largest clones. Material: blood. The receptors come from a human donor with ulcerative colitis or Crohn's disease, or a healthy co-twin of an affected twin (not recorded which).

The chain combines TRBV24-1 with TRBJ2-1; the TCRdb D gene call, TRBD2, has no DNA to confirm it. The length of the CDR3 is 16 residues. The germline V gene encodes CDR1 KGHDR and CDR2 SFDVKD. This CDR3 is CATSDTGGARLNEQFF.

The chain carries TRBV28 and TRBJ1-2; absent DNA, TCRdb's TRBD1 call cannot be checked. This CDR3 contains 15 residues. Germline CDR1 MDHEN, CDR2 SYDVKM. The CDR3 spells CASSSGQGGHYGYTF.

The chain couples TRBV12-3 or TRBV12-4 to TRBJ2-1; the D call from TCRdb, TRBD1, cannot be confirmed without DNA. The CDR3 totals 14 residues. The CDR3 sequence: CASSPRTGSHEQFF.

The chain carries TRBV10-3 and TRBJ2-5. The CDR3 runs 12 residues. Germline V CDR1 and CDR2: ENHRY, SYGVKD. The CDR3 sequence is CAISESQETQYF.

The chain joins TRBV20-1 to TRBJ2-7; the TCRdb call, TRBD2, lacks DNA for checking. The CDR3 runs 18 residues. Looked up from germline, CDR1 is DFQATT and CDR2 is SNEGSKA (reference sequence). The CDR3 is CSASQPSGGSIESYEQYF.

The chain employs TRBV7-3 and TRBJ2-1; the TCRdb call, TRBD2, lacks DNA for checking. Looked up from germline, CDR1 is SGHTA and CDR2 is FQGTGA. The CDR3 totals 17 residues. The CDR3 sequence is CASSVDPRTSFYNEQFF.

V and J are TRBV12-3 or TRBV12-4 and TRBJ2-3. The CDR3 has 15 amino acids. The CDR3 is CASSTNWISTDTQYF.

The rearrangement links TRBV20-1 to TRBJ1-6; the TCRdb call, TRBD1, lacks DNA for checking. Looked up from germline, CDR1 is DFQATT and CDR2 is SNEGSKA (reference sequence). The CDR3 has 15 amino acids. The chain's CDR3 is CSAINERTANSPLHF.

This sequence joins TRBV28 and TRBJ1-4. Germline lookup yields CDR1 MDHEN and CDR2 SYDVKM. The CDR3 loop spans 14 amino acids. The CDR3 sequence is CASRPAGSNEKLFF.

The chain uses TRBV5-1 and TRBJ2-1; TCRdb reports TRBD1, a call that lacks DNA to check it against. From germline, CDR1 is SGHRS and CDR2 YFSETQ. CDR3 length equals 13 residues. The CDR3 protein is CASNPGTINEQFF. Combining the CDR3 with reference TRBV5-1 and TRBJ2-1 gives the whole variable domain KAGVTQTPRYLIKTRGQQVTLSCSPISGHRSVSWYQQTPGQGLQFLFEYFSETQRNKGNFPGRFSGRQFSNSRSEMNVSTLELGDSALYLCASNPGTINEQFFGPGTRLTVL.

The chain recombines TRBV9 with TRBJ1-1; TCRdb indicates TRBD1, and absent DNA this call remains unverified. Germline V lookup: CDR1 SGDLS, CDR2 YYNGEE. CDR3 length: 13 amino acids. This CDR3 is CASSVGAGGEAFF.

The V and J genes are TRBV9 and TRBJ1-1. This CDR3 comprises 14 residues. Germline values: CDR1 SGDLS, CDR2 YYNGEE. The CDR3 here is CASSVGAPNTEAFF.